These 26 T cell receptor beta chains were sequenced from one sample in a study of cytomegalovirus exposure and HLA in healthy donors. PCR was performed using 60 Vbeta and 13 Jbeta primers. The repertoire was sequenced with immunoSEQ multiplex PCR; TCRdb's copy has only in-frame clones and lacks some. The sample records approximately 150,000 clones, approximately 80% being singletons. Material for sequencing was PBMCs. The receptors here all came from a young man in good health and CMV-seronegative.

This clone was observed a single time. The chain recombines TRBV6-4 with TRBJ2-1; D remains ambiguous. V lost 3 bases to trimming and J lost 0 bases, with 6 bases between them. The CDR3 spans 14 residues. CDR1 is MRHNA and CDR2 is SNTAGT in the germline V gene. CDR3 residues: CASSELASYNEQFF. The CDR3 DNA is TGTGCCAGCAGTGAGTTAGCCTCCTACAATGAGCAGTTCTTC.

The chain is built from TRBV6-1 and TRBJ1-3; TRBD1 is a possible D gene (6 bases). The length of the CDR3 is 17 residues. CDR1 and CDR2 (germline): MNHNS, SASEGT. V was trimmed by 2 bases and J by 3 bases, leaving 17 bases between them. The CDR3 protein is CASSEMFPHRVGNTIYF. CDR3 DNA sequence: TGTGCCAGCAGTGAAATGTTCCCGCACAGGGTTGGAAACACCATATATTTT.

The chain is built from TRBV6-6 and TRBJ2-5; TRBD2 is a possible D gene (6 bases). V lost 4 bases and J lost 0, with 15 bases in between. CDR3 length: 16 amino acids. Looked up from germline, CDR1 is MNHNY and CDR2 is SVGAGI (reference sequence). DNA for the CDR3: TGTGCCAGCAGTTCCCCGGAGGGGCCTAACCAAGAGACCCAGTACTTC. Translating it yields CASSSPEGPNQETQYF.

This chain connects TRBV6-5 to TRBJ1-3, with no clear D. There are 15 residues in the CDR3. Trimming left V 5 bases short and J 4 bases short, with 15 bases between. Germline-derived CDR1 and CDR2 are MNHEY and SVGAGI. This chain's CDR3 is CASSPSPGEGNTIYF. The CDR3 coding sequence is TGTGCCAGCAGTCCTTCCCCCGGGGAGGGAAACACCATATATTTT.

V gene TRBV30 combines with J gene TRBJ1-4; D is undetermined. Germline values: CDR1 GTSNPN, CDR2 SVGIG (reference sequence). V dropped 3 bases and J dropped 2 bases, with 7 bases sitting between them. The CDR3 spans 13 residues. This CDR3 is CAWRGVTNEKLFF. The CDR3 DNA sequence: TGTGCCTGGAGGGGAGTGACTAATGAAAAACTGTTTTTT.

The sample holds one count of this clone. The chain links TRBV11-2 to TRBJ1-1, with D hard to call. Germline values: CDR1 SGHAT, CDR2 FQNNGV. The CDR3 is made up of 11 amino acids. Trimming shortened V by 5 bases and J by 10 bases, and 11 bases separated the two germline ends. The chain's CDR3 is CASSPSSRAFF. The DNA of the CDR3 is TGTGCCAGCAGCCCCTCGTCGAGAGCTTTCTTT.

The gene calls are TRBV6-5 and TRBJ1-1, with D unresolved. Germline V gene data show CDR1 as MNHEY and CDR2 as SVGAGI. CDR3 length: 12 amino acids. Deletions cut 6 bases from V and 7 bases from J, with 12 bases between. DNA of the CDR3: TGTGCCAGCAGCGAGAGGATAAATGAAGCTTTCTTT. Translated, it gives CASSERINEAFF.

The V and J genes are TRBV5-6 and TRBJ2-5, with D possibly TRBD2 on 6 matching bases. The J call may be in error: the DNA end matches TRBJ2-7 better. Germline assignment: CDR1 SGHDT and CDR2 YYEEEE. The CDR3 loop spans 13 amino acids. In DNA, the CDR3 is TGTGCCAGCAGCTTTAGCGGAACCTACGAGCAGTACTTC. It specifies CASSFSGTYEQYF.

The V and J genes are TRBV6-5 and TRBJ1-1; a weak D match, TRBD1 (6 bases). This CDR3 has 15 residues. CDR1 MNHEY and CDR2 SVGAGI come from the germline V gene. Trimming removed 2 bases from V and 0 bases from J, with 10 bases in between. The DNA for the CDR3 is TGTGCCAGCAGTTACACCCCAGGGGTGAACACTGAAGCTTTCTTT. Its protein product is CASSYTPGVNTEAFF.

The genes are TRBV28 and TRBJ1-2; D gene ambiguous. Trimming stripped 6 bases from V and 2 bases from J, with 10 bases between. CDR3 length: 13 amino acids. CDR1 MDHEN and CDR2 SYDVKM come from the germline V gene. The CDR3, as DNA: TGTGCCAGCAGGTCCACGCAGAACTATGGCTACACCTTC. It codes for CASRSTQNYGYTF.

The sample holds one count of this clone. The chain joins TRBV10-3 to TRBJ1-5, with D perhaps TRBD1 (6 bases). The CDR3 is 15 residues long. From germline, CDR1 is ENHRY and CDR2 SYGVKD. Trimming shortened V by 2 bases and J by 4 bases, and 12 bases separated the two germline ends. CDR3 sequence reads: CAISEIAGANQPQHF. For the CDR3, the DNA is TGTGCCATCAGTGAGATCGCGGGGGCTAATCAGCCCCAGCATTTT.

This chain links TRBV27 with TRBJ2-7, with D possibly matching TRBD1 (6 bases). Between the trimmed V and J ends, which lost 5 bases and 4 bases, there was a span of 9 bases. This CDR3 is 12 amino acids long. The V gene's germline CDR1 is MNHEY and CDR2 SMNVEV (reference sequence). The DNA for the CDR3 is TGTGCCAGCAGTCAACAGGGTTACGAGCAGTACTTC. Translated: CASSQQGYEQYF.

The chain carries TRBV15 and TRBJ2-4, with TRBD1 as a possible D gene (6 bases). Deletions cut 5 bases from V and 4 bases from J, with 21 bases between. This CDR3 spans 17 amino acids. Germline CDR1 is LNHNV and CDR2 is YYDKDF (reference sequence). This CDR3 is CATSPPSPRDKKNIQYF. The CDR3 DNA follows: TGTGCCACCAGCCCCCCCTCCCCGAGGGACAAGAAAAACATTCAGTACTTC. The whole variable domain, filled in from reference TRBV15 and TRBJ2-4, reads DAMVIQNPRYQVTQFGKPVTLSCSQTLNHNVMYWYQQKSSQAPKLLFHYYDKDFNNEADTPDNFQSRRPNTSFCFLDIRSPGLGDTAMYLCATSPPSPRDKKNIQYFGAGTRLSVL.

The V and J genes are TRBV13 and TRBJ1-2; D is ambiguous. CDR1 is PRHDT, CDR2 FYEKMQ, per germline (reference sequence). The CDR3 is made up of 14 amino acids. Trimming took 4 bases from V and 1 from J, leaving 10 bases between them. Written as DNA, the CDR3 is TGTGCCAGCAGCTCAGGTACAGATAACTATGGCTACACCTTC. It yields the protein CASSSGTDNYGYTF.

This clone came up a few times. The genes are TRBV27 and TRBJ2-1; 8 bases match TRBD1. Germline V gene lookup returns CDR1 MNHEY and CDR2 SMNVEV (reference sequence). V shed 5 bases and J 3 bases; nucleotides not matched to a gene: 3. The CDR3 length is 14 residues. This CDR3 reads CASSTGTGYNEQFF. In DNA, the CDR3 is TGTGCCAGCAGTACCGGGACAGGCTACAATGAGCAGTTCTTC.

A single count supports this clone. The genes are TRBV13 and TRBJ1-2; possible D gene TRBD1, 5 bases. The V gene's germline CDR1 is PRHDT and CDR2 FYEKMQ (reference sequence). The CDR3 runs 15 residues. V was clipped by 4 bases and J by 8 bases, with 20 bases between them. CDR3 sequence: CASSSSDRGAGGYTF. In DNA form, the CDR3 reads TGTGCCAGCAGCTCGTCGGATCGCGGGGCGGGCGGCTACACCTTC.

The chain joins TRBV18 to TRBJ2-7; D gene unclear. This CDR3 comprises 13 residues. Germline values: CDR1 KGHSH, CDR2 LQKENI. V lost 6 bases, J lost 1 base, and 10 bases lay in between. DNA for the CDR3: TGTGCCAGCTCCTCTAGGTCTTCCTACGAGCAGTACTTC. Its protein is CASSSRSSYEQYF.

This clone has a single count. A junction boundary mismatches the germline segment, possibly from a read error. J is TRBJ1-5 and V is TRBV6-5, with D perhaps TRBD1 (6 bases). Per the germline V gene, CDR1 is MNHEY and CDR2 is SVGAGI. The CDR3 runs to 14 residues. CDR3: CAGSYSGGNQPQHF. The CDR3 bases are TGTGCCGGCAGTTACTCAGGGGGCAATCAGCCCCAGCATTTT.

J is TRBJ1-1 and V is TRBV6-6, with 9 bases identical to TRBD1. Germline values: CDR1 MNHNY, CDR2 SVGAGI (reference sequence). The CDR3 loop spans 15 amino acids. Unmatched junction bases numbered 12, after V lost 8 bases and J lost 5 bases. In DNA, the CDR3 is TGTGCCAGCCGCTACGCGGGGGACAGGGTTACTGAAGCTTTCTTT. This gives the protein CASRYAGDRVTEAFF.

J is TRBJ1-1 and V is TRBV29-1; no clear D. Trimming left V 5 bases short and J 7 bases short, with 23 bases between. The CDR3 length is 15 residues. Germline V gives CDR1 SQVTM, CDR2 ANQGSEA. The CDR3 coding sequence is TGCAGCGTTCGGTCCCCCACCCGAAGCCCCCGTGAAGCTTTCTTT. It yields the protein CSVRSPTRSPREAFF.

J is TRBJ2-7 and V is TRBV7-9; D gene uncertain. Looked up from germline, CDR1 is SEHNR and CDR2 is FQNEAQ (reference sequence). The length of the CDR3 is 12 residues. Trimming removed 2 bases at V and 7 bases at J, with 9 bases between. The CDR3: CASSLSLQEQYF. CDR3 nucleotide sequence: TGTGCCAGCAGCTTATCCCTACAGGAGCAGTACTTC.

The gene calls are TRBV10-3 and TRBJ2-5; no definite D call. With the DNA end fitting TRBJ2-7 better, the J assignment may be wrong. This CDR3 is built from 15 residues. Germline CDR1 reads ENHRY; CDR2 reads SYGVKD. The CDR3 protein is CAISEGQPTFYEQYF. In DNA form, the CDR3 reads TGTGCCATCAGTGAGGGGCAGCCAACCTTCTACGAGCAGTACTTC.

The chain links TRBV29-1 to TRBJ2-3, with D maybe TRBD1 (6 bases). V was pared by 3 bases and J by 5 bases, with 9 bases between. This CDR3 is built from 12 residues. Germline V gives CDR1 SQVTM, CDR2 ANQGSEA. This CDR3 is CSVDRGQDTQYF. The CDR3, as DNA: TGCAGCGTTGACAGGGGACAAGATACGCAGTATTTT.

The V call is TRBV4-1, the J call TRBJ1-5; TRBD1 matches 9 bases. The germline V gene encodes CDR1 MGHRA and CDR2 YSYEKL. V trimming: 7 bases; J trimming: 2 bases; junction bases outside the gene matches: 12. This CDR3 is built from 17 residues. The CDR3 here is CASTSQGAEFGNQPQHF. The CDR3 DNA is TGCGCCAGCACCTCACAGGGGGCTGAGTTTGGCAATCAGCCCCAGCATTTT.

Remarks on this clone: The germline gene is not matched at one end of the junction; a read error may be the cause. V and J are TRBV27 and TRBJ1-5; D is unclear. Germline loops: CDR1 MNHEY, CDR2 SMNVEV (reference sequence). This CDR3 has 13 residues. Here the CDR3 reads CASSLFRNRPQHF. CDR3 coding DNA: TGTGCCAGCAGTTTATTCAGGAATCGGCCCCAGCATTTT.

V is TRBV19 and J is TRBJ2-5, with TRBD1 identical over 8 bases. CDR1 and CDR2 from the germline V gene are LNHDA and SQIVND (reference sequence). Germline trimming cut 7 bases from V and 4 bases from J; bases unmatched to any gene: 11. This CDR3 contains 15 residues. The CDR3 sequence: CASNPTGDVGETQYF. Written as DNA, the CDR3 is TGTGCCAGTAACCCGACAGGGGACGTTGGAGAGACCCAGTACTTC.